The 21 T cell receptor beta chains reported below all come from one sample, sequenced in a study of CD8 T cells in ankylosing spondylitis. Study-wide points: Made up of under 10 highly homologous variants, a TCR beta motif appeared characteristic of ankylosing spondylitis blood.

Their antigens remain unidentified. TCRdb independently ran MiXCR on the 5' RACE reads; one entry per CDR3 protein. The sample holds 800,000 to 900,000 distinct CDR3 sequences; about 10% are singletons and the top ten take 0.51%. Sequencing used blood, either unsorted or a sorted T cell fraction (not recorded which). Receptor source: a male donor with ankylosing spondylitis.

This clonotype was seen a few times. The CDR3 nucleotides read TGCAGTGCCCCAAAAGAGACAGGGCCCTACGAGCAGTACTTC. Translated, it gives CSAPKETGPYEQYF. This chain uses TRBV20-1 with TRBJ2-7, with 7 bases identical to TRBD1. The CDR3 contains 14 residues. V trimming: 6 bases; J trimming: 2 bases; junction bases outside the gene matches: 10. Germline lookup yields CDR1 DFQATT and CDR2 SNEGSKA (reference sequence).

The chain combines TRBV29-1 with TRBJ2-1; no definite D call. This CDR3 has 15 residues. Deletions cut 1 base from V and 2 bases from J, with 12 bases between. Germline CDR1 and CDR2: SQVTM and ANQGSEA. The CDR3 DNA sequence: TGCAGCGTTGAAGCTGGGTCAGATACCTACAATGAGCAGTTCTTC. Protein product: CSVEAGSDTYNEQFF.

The J gene is TRBJ2-1, the V gene TRBV10-3, with 9 bases matching TRBD2. J lost 7 bases, V lost 6 bases, and 7 bases had no gene match. CDR1 ENHRY and CDR2 SYGVKD come from the germline V gene. CDR3 length: 14 residues. The CDR3: CAISPGLAGNEQFF. The DNA of the CDR3 is TGTGCCATCAGCCCGGGACTAGCAGGGAATGAGCAGTTCTTC.

This clonotype has more than one count but fewer than ten. This sequence joins TRBV9 and TRBJ2-1, with 7 bases aligning to TRBD2. V shed 2 bases, J shed 2 bases, and the junction held 4 bases outside the gene matches. This CDR3 comprises 15 residues. Germline loops: CDR1 SGDLS, CDR2 YYNGEE. In DNA form, the CDR3 reads TGTGCCAGCAGCGTTCAGGGAGGGCCCTACAATGAGCAGTTCTTC. It yields the protein CASSVQGGPYNEQFF.

This clonotype has only a few counts. The rearrangement joins TRBV20-1 to TRBJ1-2, with D maybe TRBD1 (5 bases). The CDR3 loop spans 15 amino acids. CDR1 is DFQATT, CDR2 SNEGSKA, per germline (reference sequence). Between the trimmed V and J ends, which lost 5 bases and 6 bases, there was a span of 22 bases. In DNA, the CDR3 is TGCAGTGCTCCTCCCGCGACAGACCTACTCGATGGCTACACCTTC. Its translation is CSAPPATDLLDGYTF.

The gene calls are TRBV27 and TRBJ2-1; TRBD2 aligns across 7 bases. With 0 bases clipped from V and 10 bases from J, the junction kept 6 bases outside the gene matches. The CDR3 spans 14 residues. The germline CDR1 and CDR2 sequences are MNHEY and SMNVEV (reference sequence). The CDR3 is CASSLSFQAGEQFF. In nucleotides, the CDR3 is TGTGCCAGCAGTTTATCGTTTCAAGCGGGGGAGCAGTTCTTC.

This clonotype has just a few counts. This chain joins TRBV27 and TRBJ2-3; D is perhaps TRBD2 (5 bases). The CDR3 runs to 15 residues. The V and J ends lost 5 bases and 5 bases respectively, with 17 bases between them. Germline V lookup: CDR1 MNHEY, CDR2 SMNVEV (reference sequence). CDR3 bases: TGTGCCAGCAGTCCTATGTGGGAGTTGAGAGATACGCAGTATTTT. Translated, it gives CASSPMWELRDTQYF.

This clonotype was recorded many times. CDR3 sequence reads: CASSVAGSHYGYTF. Here the CDR3 DNA reads TGTGCCAGCAGCGTAGCCGGGAGTCACTATGGCTACACCTTC. This rearrangement joins TRBV9 to TRBJ1-2, with D hard to call. Deletions cut 0 bases from V and 3 bases from J, with 9 bases between. Germline V gene lookup returns CDR1 SGDLS and CDR2 YYNGEE. CDR3 length equals 14 residues. The full variable domain, in which reference TRBV9 and TRBJ1-2 provide the parts outside the CDR3, is DSGVTQTPKHLITATGQRVTLRCSPRSGDLSVYWYQQSLDQGLQFLIQYYNGEERAKGNILERFSAQQFPDLHSELNLSSLELGDSALYFCASSVAGSHYGYTFGSGTRLTVV.

This clonotype came up a few times. The rearrangement joins TRBV20-1 to TRBJ1-2, with D perhaps matching TRBD1 (5 bases). Looked up from germline, CDR1 is DFQATT and CDR2 is SNEGSKA (reference sequence). This CDR3 contains 13 residues. The ends were cut back, 5 bases at V and 0 bases at J, with 10 bases in the middle. The CDR3 DNA is TGCAGTGCTCTAGGACATTCTAACTATGGCTACACCTTC. It codes for CSALGHSNYGYTF.

This clonotype was seen only a few times. The chain recombines TRBV21-1 with TRBJ2-2; the table calls TRBD2, which could not be checked here. TRBV21-1 is deemed a pseudogene. This CDR3 is 18 amino acids long. The CDR3 region is CASSSTRAGGANTGELFF. CDR3 DNA sequence: TGTGCCAGCAGCAGCACCCGAGCGGGGGGGGCGAACACCGGGGAGCTGTTTTTT.

The chain uses TRBV29-1 and TRBJ1-4; the match to TRBD1 covers 7 bases. CDR1 and CDR2 (germline): SQVTM, ANQGSEA. The CDR3 sequence is 15 residues long. V lost 4 bases and J lost 3; bases outside the gene matches: 8. Written as DNA, the CDR3 is TGCAGCGTTGCCCGACCGGGACAGCCTAATGAAAAACTGTTTTTT. It is translated as CSVARPGQPNEKLFF.

This clonotype was found a few times. The J gene is TRBJ2-1, the V gene TRBV20-1, with TRBD2 identical over 11 bases. V shed 5 bases and J 4 bases; nucleotides not matched to a gene: 10. Per the germline V gene, CDR1 is DFQATT and CDR2 is SNEGSKA (reference sequence). The CDR3 length is 16 residues. This chain's CDR3 is CSAANPGLAVYNEQFF. CDR3 sequence (DNA): TGCAGTGCTGCAAATCCGGGACTAGCGGTTTACAATGAGCAGTTCTTC.

CDR3 protein: CASSYSIAGGPTDTQYF. The CDR3 bases are TGTGCCAGCAGTTACTCGATTGCGGGAGGGCCCACAGATACGCAGTATTTT. The J gene is TRBJ2-3, the V gene TRBV6-5; 9 bases agree with TRBD2. V was pared by 0 bases and J by 2 bases, with 6 bases of the junction left unmatched. The CDR3 consists of 17 residues. Germline lookup yields CDR1 MNHEY and CDR2 SVGAGI.

The J gene is TRBJ2-3, the V gene TRBV5-1; 7 bases line up with TRBD1. Germline V gene lookup returns CDR1 SGHRS and CDR2 YFSETQ. V dropped 4 bases and J dropped 4; count of bases not matched to a gene: 9. The CDR3 runs 15 residues. The CDR3, as DNA: TGCGCCAGCAGCCAGGGGGTCTACAGTGCAGATACGCAGTATTTT. Protein: CASSQGVYSADTQYF.

The chain recombines TRBV5-1 with TRBJ2-3, with 11 bases aligning to TRBD2. This CDR3 is built from 16 residues. V was clipped by 4 bases and J by 0 bases; unmatched bases: 4. The germline gives CDR1 SGHRS, CDR2 YFSETQ. The CDR3 loop reads CASSPGLAVSTDTQYF. DNA for the CDR3: TGCGCCAGCAGCCCGGGACTAGCGGTTAGCACAGATACGCAGTATTTT.

In its sample, this clonotype was seen a few times. The chain joins TRBV6-4 to TRBJ2-3; D gene ambiguous. V was trimmed by 2 bases and J by 3 bases, leaving 9 bases between them. CDR1 is MRHNA, CDR2 SNTAGT, per germline. The CDR3 loop spans 14 amino acids. The CDR3 protein is CASSDGDITDTQYF. In DNA form, the CDR3 reads TGTGCCAGCAGTGACGGGGATATTACAGATACGCAGTATTTT.

This sequence joins TRBV15 and TRBJ1-2; D is perhaps TRBD1 (6 bases). V was pared by 8 bases and J by 4 bases, with 20 bases between. From germline, CDR1 is LNHNV and CDR2 YYDKDF (reference sequence). This CDR3 spans 15 amino acids. The CDR3 nucleotides read TGTGCCACCGCACGCAGGGGCAGAACCATCTATGGCTACACCTTC. This sequence encodes CATARRGRTIYGYTF.

V gene TRBV4-2 combines with J gene TRBJ2-1; 12 bases line up with TRBD2. CDR3 length: 16 amino acids. Germline values: CDR1 LGHNA, CDR2 YNFKEQ. Trimming removed 0 bases from V and 9 bases from J; junction bases left unmatched: 6. This CDR3 reads CASSQEPSGRAGEQFF. The CDR3 DNA is TGTGCCAGCAGCCAAGAGCCTAGCGGGAGGGCCGGTGAGCAGTTCTTC.

The chain carries TRBV5-1 and TRBJ2-2; D perhaps matches TRBD2 (5 bases). Trimming took 4 bases from V and 0 from J, leaving 10 bases between them. Germline CDR1 reads SGHRS; CDR2 reads YFSETQ. The length of the CDR3 is 15 residues. Here the CDR3 reads CASSTRDPNTGELFF. The CDR3 region has the DNA TGCGCCAGCAGCACCCGGGATCCGAACACCGGGGAGCTGTTTTTT.

In this sample, this clonotype turned up a few times. The V call is TRBV7-2, the J call TRBJ1-1; 10 nucleotides line up with TRBD1. This CDR3 has 15 residues. The germline gives CDR1 SGHTA, CDR2 FQGNSA. The V gene end was trimmed by 5 bases and the J gene end by 10 bases; junction bases not matched to a gene: 13. The CDR3 nucleotides read TGTGCCAGCAGCCCGACGACAGGGGGCGCGATTAGAGCTTTCTTT. Its protein is CASSPTTGGAIRAFF.

The chain couples TRBV20-1 to TRBJ1-6; D uncertain. The germline V and J ends were trimmed by 1 base and 9 bases, with 10 bases remaining between them. The V gene's germline CDR1 is DFQATT and CDR2 SNEGSKA (reference sequence). The length of the CDR3 is 13 residues. CDR3 DNA: TGCAGTGCTAGAGTGGCGATCCTTTCACCCCTCCACTTT. Amino acids: CSARVAILSPLHF.